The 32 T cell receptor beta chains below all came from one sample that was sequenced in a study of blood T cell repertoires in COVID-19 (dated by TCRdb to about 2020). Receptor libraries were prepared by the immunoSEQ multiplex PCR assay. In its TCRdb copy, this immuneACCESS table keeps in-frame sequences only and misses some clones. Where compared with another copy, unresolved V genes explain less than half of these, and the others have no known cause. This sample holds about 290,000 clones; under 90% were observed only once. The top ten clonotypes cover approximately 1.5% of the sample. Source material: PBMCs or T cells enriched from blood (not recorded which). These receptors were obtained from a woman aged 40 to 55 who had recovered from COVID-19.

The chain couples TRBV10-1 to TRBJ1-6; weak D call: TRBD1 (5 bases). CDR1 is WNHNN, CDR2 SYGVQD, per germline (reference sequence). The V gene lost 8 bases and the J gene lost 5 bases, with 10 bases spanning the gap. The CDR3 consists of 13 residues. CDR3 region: CASQGGHNSPLHF. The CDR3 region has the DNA TGCGCCAGCCAGGGCGGCCATAATTCACCCCTCCACTTT.

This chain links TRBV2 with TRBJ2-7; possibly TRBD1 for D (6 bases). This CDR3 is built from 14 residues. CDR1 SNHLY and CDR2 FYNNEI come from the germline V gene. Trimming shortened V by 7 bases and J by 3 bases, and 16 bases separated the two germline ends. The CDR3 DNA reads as TGTGCCAGCATAGTCGGGACAAACATCTACGAGCAGTACTTC. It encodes CASIVGTNIYEQYF.

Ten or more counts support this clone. CDR3 in amino acids: CASSEIYSGANVLTF. The CDR3 DNA reads as TGTGCCAGCAGTGAAATATACTCTGGGGCCAACGTCCTGACTTTC. The rearrangement links TRBV2 to TRBJ2-6; D is undetermined. Per the germline V gene, CDR1 is SNHLY and CDR2 is FYNNEI. CDR3 size: 15 residues. V was clipped by 2 bases and J by 0 bases, with 5 bases between them. The full variable domain, with the rest looked up from reference TRBV2 and TRBJ2-6, is EPEVTQTPSHQVTQMGQEVILRCVPISNHLYFYWYRQILGQKVEFLVSFYNNEISEKSEIFDDQFSVERPDGSNFTLKIRSTKLEDSAMYFCASSEIYSGANVLTFGAGSRLTVL.

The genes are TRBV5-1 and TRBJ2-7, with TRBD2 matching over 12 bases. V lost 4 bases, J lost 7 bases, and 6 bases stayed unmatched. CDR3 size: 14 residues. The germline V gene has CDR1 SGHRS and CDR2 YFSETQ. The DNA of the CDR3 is TGCGCCAGCAGCCTAGCGGGAGGGAGGGGGGAGCAGTACTTC. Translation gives CASSLAGGRGEQYF.

CDR3 coding DNA: TGTGCCAGCAGTCGACGTAGGGGCTACGAGCAGTACTTC. Translating it yields CASSRRRGYEQYF. This chain connects TRBV6-2 or TRBV6-3 to TRBJ2-7; a weak D match, TRBD1 (5 bases). This CDR3 spans 13 amino acids. The germline V and J ends were trimmed by 5 bases and 3 bases, with 11 bases remaining between them. Germline values: CDR1 MNHEY, CDR2 SVGEGT.

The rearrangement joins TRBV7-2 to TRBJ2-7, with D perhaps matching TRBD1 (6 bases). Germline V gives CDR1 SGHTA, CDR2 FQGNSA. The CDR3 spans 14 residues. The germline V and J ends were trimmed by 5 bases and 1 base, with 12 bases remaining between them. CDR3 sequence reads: CASSTYRDSYEQYF. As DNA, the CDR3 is TGTGCCAGCAGCACTTACAGGGATTCCTACGAGCAGTACTTC.

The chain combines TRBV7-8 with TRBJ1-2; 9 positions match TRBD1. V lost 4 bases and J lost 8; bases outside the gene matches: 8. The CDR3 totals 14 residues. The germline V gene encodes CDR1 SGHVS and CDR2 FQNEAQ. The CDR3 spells CASSSRTGDFGYTF. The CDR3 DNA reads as TGTGCCAGCAGCTCGCGGACAGGGGATTTCGGCTACACCTTC.

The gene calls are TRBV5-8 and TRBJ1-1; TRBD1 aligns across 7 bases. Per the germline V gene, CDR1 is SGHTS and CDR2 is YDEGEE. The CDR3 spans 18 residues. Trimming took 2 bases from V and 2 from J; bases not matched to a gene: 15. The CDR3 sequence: CASSLFWGQTTTNTEAFF. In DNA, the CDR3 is TGTGCCAGCAGCTTATTTTGGGGACAGACAACTACTAACACTGAAGCTTTCTTT.

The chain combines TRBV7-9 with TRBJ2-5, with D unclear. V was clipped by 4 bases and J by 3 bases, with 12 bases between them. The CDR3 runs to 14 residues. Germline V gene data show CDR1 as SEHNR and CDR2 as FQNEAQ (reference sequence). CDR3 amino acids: CASSSPRGEETQYF. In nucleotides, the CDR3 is TGTGCCAGCAGCTCCCCCCGAGGAGAAGAGACCCAGTACTTC. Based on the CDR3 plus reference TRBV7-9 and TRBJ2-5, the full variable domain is DTGVSQNPRHKITKRGQNVTFRCDPISEHNRLYWYRQTLGQGPEFLTYFQNEAQLEKSRLLSDRFSAERPKGSFSTLEIQRTEQGDSAMYLCASSSPRGEETQYFGPGTRLLVL.

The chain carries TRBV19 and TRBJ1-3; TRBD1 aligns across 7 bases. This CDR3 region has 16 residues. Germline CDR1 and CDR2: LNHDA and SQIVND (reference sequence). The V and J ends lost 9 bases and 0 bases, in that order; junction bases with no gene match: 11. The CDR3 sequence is CASSQGLAGSGNTIYF. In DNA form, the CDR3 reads TGTGCCAGCTCACAGGGGCTGGCCGGCTCTGGAAACACCATATATTTT.

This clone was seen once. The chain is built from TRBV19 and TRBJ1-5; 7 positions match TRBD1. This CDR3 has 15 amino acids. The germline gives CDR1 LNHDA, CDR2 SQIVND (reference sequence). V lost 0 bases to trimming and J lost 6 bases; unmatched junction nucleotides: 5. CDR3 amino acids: CASSIDSTGAQPQHF. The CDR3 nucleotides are TGTGCCAGTAGTATAGATTCAACAGGGGCTCAGCCCCAGCATTTT.

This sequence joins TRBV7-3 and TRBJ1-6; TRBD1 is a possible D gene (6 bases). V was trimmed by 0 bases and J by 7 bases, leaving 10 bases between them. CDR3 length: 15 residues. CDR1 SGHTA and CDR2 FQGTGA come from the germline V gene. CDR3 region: CASSLTQGGNSPLHF. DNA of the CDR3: TGTGCCAGCAGCTTAACACAGGGTGGAAATTCACCCCTCCACTTT. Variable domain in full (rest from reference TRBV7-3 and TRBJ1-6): GAGVSQTPSNKVTEKGKYVELRCDPISGHTALYWYRQSLGQGPEFLIYFQGTGAADDSGLPNDRFFAVRPEGSVSTLKIQRTERGDSAVYLCASSLTQGGNSPLHFGNGTRLTVT.

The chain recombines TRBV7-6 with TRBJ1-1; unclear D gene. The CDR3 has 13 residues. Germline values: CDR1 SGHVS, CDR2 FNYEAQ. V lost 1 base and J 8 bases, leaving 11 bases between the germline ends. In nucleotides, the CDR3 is TGTGCCAGCAGCTTAGGAGTCTTCACGGAAGCTTTCTTT. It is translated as CASSLGVFTEAFF. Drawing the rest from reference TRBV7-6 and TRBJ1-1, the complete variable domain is GAGVSQSPRYKVTKRGQDVALRCDPISGHVSLYWYRQALGQGPEFLTYFNYEAQQDKSGLPNDRFSAERPEGSISTLTIQRTEQRDSAMYRCASSLGVFTEAFFGQGTRLTVV.

The CDR3 nucleotides are TGTGCCAGCTCACCATCGGACAGGGTAGGCGAGCAGTACTTC. It translates to CASSPSDRVGEQYF. This chain links TRBV18 with TRBJ2-7, with 8 bases identical to TRBD1. Germline assignment: CDR1 KGHSH and CDR2 LQKENI. V lost 2 bases and J lost 6; bases outside the gene matches: 6. The CDR3 is 14 amino acids.

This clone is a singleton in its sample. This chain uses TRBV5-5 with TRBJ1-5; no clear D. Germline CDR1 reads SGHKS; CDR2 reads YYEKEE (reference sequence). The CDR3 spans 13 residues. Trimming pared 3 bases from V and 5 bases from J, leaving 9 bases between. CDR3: CASSSTVDQPQHF. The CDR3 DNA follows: TGTGCCAGCAGCTCCACGGTCGATCAGCCCCAGCATTTT.

The CDR3 reads CASSLSGGTADTQYF. For the CDR3, the DNA is TGTGCCAGCTCGCTTAGCGGGGGTACCGCAGATACGCAGTATTTT. The rearrangement links TRBV18 to TRBJ2-3; 9 bases match TRBD2. This CDR3 spans 15 amino acids. Germline V gene data show CDR1 as KGHSH and CDR2 as LQKENI. V shed 6 bases and J 4 bases; nucleotides not matched to a gene: 8.

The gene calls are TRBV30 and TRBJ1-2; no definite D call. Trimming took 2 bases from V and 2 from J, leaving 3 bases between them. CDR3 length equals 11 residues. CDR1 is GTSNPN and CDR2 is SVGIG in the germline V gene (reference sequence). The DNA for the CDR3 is TGTGCCTGGAGTCTAAACTATGGCTACACCTTC. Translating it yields CAWSLNYGYTF.

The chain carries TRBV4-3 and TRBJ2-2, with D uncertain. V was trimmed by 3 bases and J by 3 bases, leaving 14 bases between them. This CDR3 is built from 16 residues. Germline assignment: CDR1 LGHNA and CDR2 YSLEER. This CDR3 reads CASSQTQVADTGELFF. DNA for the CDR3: TGCGCCAGCAGCCAGACGCAGGTCGCCGACACCGGGGAGCTGTTTTTT.

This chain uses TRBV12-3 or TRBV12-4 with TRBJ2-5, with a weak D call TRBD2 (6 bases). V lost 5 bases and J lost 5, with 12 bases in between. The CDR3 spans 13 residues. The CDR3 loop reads CASSRGTGETQYF. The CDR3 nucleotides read TGTGCCAGCAGTCGGGGGACTGGGGAGACCCAGTACTTC.

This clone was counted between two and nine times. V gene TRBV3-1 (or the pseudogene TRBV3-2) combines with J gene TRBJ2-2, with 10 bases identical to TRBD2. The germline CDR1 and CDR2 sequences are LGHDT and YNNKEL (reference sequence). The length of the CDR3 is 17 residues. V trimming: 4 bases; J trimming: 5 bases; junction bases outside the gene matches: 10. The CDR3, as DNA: TGTGCCAGCAGCCCCGCTAGCGGGAGAGGAAGGACCGGGGAGCTGTTTTTT. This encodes CASSPASGRGRTGELFF.

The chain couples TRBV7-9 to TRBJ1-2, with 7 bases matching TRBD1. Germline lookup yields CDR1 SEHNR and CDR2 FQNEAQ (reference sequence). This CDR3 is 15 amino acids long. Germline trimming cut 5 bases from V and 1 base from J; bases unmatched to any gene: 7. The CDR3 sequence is CASSAIRQGNYGYTF. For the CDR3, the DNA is TGTGCCAGCAGCGCAATACGACAGGGTAACTATGGCTACACCTTC.

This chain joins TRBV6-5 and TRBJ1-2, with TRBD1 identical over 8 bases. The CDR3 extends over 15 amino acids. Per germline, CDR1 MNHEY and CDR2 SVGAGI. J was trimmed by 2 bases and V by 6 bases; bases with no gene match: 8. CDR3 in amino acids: CASSRTGKKNYGYTF. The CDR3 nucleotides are TGTGCCAGCAGCAGGACAGGGAAAAAGAACTATGGCTACACCTTC.

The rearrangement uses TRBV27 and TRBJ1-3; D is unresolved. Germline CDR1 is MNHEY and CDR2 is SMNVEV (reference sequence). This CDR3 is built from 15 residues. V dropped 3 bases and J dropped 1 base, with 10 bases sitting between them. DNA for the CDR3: TGTGCCAGCAGTTTGTCCCAGTTTTCTGGAAACACCATATATTTT. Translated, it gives CASSLSQFSGNTIYF.

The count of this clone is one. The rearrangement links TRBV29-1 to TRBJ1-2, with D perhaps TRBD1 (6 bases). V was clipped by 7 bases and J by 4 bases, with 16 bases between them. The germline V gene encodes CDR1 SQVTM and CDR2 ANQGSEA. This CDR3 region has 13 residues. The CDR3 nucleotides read TGCAGCGATACCAGGGGTCATGGCTATGGCTACACCTTC. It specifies CSDTRGHGYGYTF.

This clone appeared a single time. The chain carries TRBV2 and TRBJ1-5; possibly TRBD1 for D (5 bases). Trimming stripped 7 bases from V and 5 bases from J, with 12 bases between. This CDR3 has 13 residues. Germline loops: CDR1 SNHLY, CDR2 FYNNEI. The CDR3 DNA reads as TGTGCCAGCAACATTGGGGGGGATCAGCCCCAGCATTTT. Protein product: CASNIGGDQPQHF.

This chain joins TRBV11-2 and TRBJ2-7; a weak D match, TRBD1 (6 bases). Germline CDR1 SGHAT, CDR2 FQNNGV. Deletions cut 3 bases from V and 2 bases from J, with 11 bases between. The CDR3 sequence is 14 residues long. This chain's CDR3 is CASSFVTGPYEQYF. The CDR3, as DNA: TGTGCCAGCAGCTTTGTTACAGGGCCCTACGAGCAGTACTTC.

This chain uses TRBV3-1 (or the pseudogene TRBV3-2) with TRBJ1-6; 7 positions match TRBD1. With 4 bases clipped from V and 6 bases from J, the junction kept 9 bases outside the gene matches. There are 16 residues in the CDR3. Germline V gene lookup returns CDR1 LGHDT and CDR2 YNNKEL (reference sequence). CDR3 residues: CASSPRGNAGNSPLHF. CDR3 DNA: TGTGCCAGCAGCCCCAGGGGGAACGCGGGTAATTCACCCCTCCACTTT.

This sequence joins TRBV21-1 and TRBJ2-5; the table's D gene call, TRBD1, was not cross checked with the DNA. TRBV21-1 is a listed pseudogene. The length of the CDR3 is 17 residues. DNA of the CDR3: TGTGCCAGCAGTCCCCTCACCACCAGGGACAGTCAAGAGACCCAGTACTTC. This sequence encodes CASSPLTTRDSQETQYF.

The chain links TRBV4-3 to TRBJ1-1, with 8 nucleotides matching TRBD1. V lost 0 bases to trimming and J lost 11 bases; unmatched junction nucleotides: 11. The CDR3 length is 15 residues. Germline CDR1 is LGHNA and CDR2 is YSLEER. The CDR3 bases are TGCGCCAGCAGCCAAGATGGACAGGGTCCCAACCGGGCTTTCTTT. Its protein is CASSQDGQGPNRAFF.

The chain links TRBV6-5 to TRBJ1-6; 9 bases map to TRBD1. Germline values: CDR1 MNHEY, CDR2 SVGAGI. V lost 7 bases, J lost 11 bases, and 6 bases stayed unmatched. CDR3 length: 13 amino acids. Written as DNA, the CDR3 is TGTGCCAGCATGGACAGGGGTCGGCCACCCCTCCACTTT. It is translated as CASMDRGRPPLHF.

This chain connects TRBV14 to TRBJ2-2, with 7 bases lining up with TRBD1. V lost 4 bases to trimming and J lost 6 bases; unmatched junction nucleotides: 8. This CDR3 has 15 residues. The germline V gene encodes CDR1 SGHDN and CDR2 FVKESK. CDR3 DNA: TGTGCCAGCAGCCCAGGACAGGCTGGGGCCGGGGAGCTGTTTTTT. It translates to CASSPGQAGAGELFF.

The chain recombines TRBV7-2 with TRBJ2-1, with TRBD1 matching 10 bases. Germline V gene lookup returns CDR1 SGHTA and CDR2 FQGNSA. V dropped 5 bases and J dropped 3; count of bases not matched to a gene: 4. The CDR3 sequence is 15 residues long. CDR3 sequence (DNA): TGTGCCAGCAGCCCGGGACAGGGGAACTACAATGAGCAGTTCTTC. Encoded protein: CASSPGQGNYNEQFF.